Following are 29 T cell receptor beta chains from one sample sequenced in a study of cytomegalovirus exposure and HLA in healthy donors. The PCR was carried out with 60 Vbeta primers and 13 Jbeta primers. The assay was immunoSEQ multiplex PCR, and TCRdb's table has in-frame clones only and misses some. The sample consists of about 94,000 clones, approximately 7.6% of them appearing once. The sample comprised PBMCs. The receptors shown here come from a man aged 45-65 years in good health and CMV-seronegative.

The chain uses TRBV4-1 and TRBJ2-7, with D unresolved. The CDR3 has 15 residues. Per germline, CDR1 MGHRA and CDR2 YSYEKL. Trimming removed 0 bases from V and 2 bases from J, with 11 bases in between. In DNA, the CDR3 is TGCGCCAGCAGCCAAGATCAAAGCCCTACCTACGAGCAGTACTTC. This gives the protein CASSQDQSPTYEQYF.

This clone has just a few counts. The J gene is TRBJ1-5, the V gene TRBV28; 8 nucleotides agree with TRBD1. Losses at the gene ends were 5 bases for V and 3 bases for J; bases not matched to a gene: 6. The V gene's germline CDR1 is MDHEN and CDR2 SYDVKM. CDR3 length: 15 residues. CDR3 in amino acids: CASSTSGGPNQPQHF. CDR3 coding DNA: TGTGCCAGCAGTACCTCAGGGGGCCCCAATCAGCCCCAGCATTTT.

This clone was found a few times. The genes are TRBV2 and TRBJ2-2, with TRBD1 as a possible D gene (5 bases). V lost 1 base, J lost 4 bases, and 13 bases lay in between. This CDR3 region has 16 residues. Germline V gives CDR1 SNHLY, CDR2 FYNNEI. Here the CDR3 reads CASSEEGRVGTGELFF. For the CDR3, the DNA is TGTGCCAGCAGTGAAGAGGGCAGGGTAGGCACCGGGGAGCTGTTTTTT. The complete variable domain, with remaining parts taken from reference TRBV2 and TRBJ2-2, reads EPEVTQTPSHQVTQMGQEVILRCVPISNHLYFYWYRQILGQKVEFLVSFYNNEISEKSEIFDDQFSVERPDGSNFTLKIRSTKLEDSAMYFCASSEEGRVGTGELFFGEGSRLTVL.

This clone has only a few counts. In DNA form, the CDR3 reads TGTGCCAGCAGTTACCGCAGGGGGCTAGGCAATCAGCCCCAGCATTTT. Translation: CASSYRRGLGNQPQHF. The rearrangement joins TRBV28 to TRBJ1-5, with 8 bases that match TRBD1. The germline CDR1 and CDR2 sequences are MDHEN and SYDVKM. CDR3 length equals 16 residues. V lost 4 bases, J lost 2 bases, and 7 bases stayed unmatched.

The rearrangement joins TRBV11-2 to TRBJ2-1; no reliable D call. Germline loops: CDR1 SGHAT, CDR2 FQNNGV. V dropped 6 bases and J dropped 3 bases, with 9 bases sitting between them. This CDR3 contains 13 residues. The CDR3 DNA follows: TGTGCCAGCAGGTCCGCGGTCTACAATGAGCAGTTCTTC. Translating gives CASRSAVYNEQFF.

The chain employs TRBV9 and TRBJ2-2; 10 nucleotides match TRBD2. In germline, CDR1 is SGDLS, CDR2 YYNGEE. J gave up 0 bases and V 4 bases, and 6 bases lay outside the gene matches. The CDR3 covers 17 residues. The CDR3 is CASSILGLAANTGELFF. CDR3 coding DNA: TGTGCCAGCAGCATCCTAGGACTAGCGGCGAACACCGGGGAGCTGTTTTTT.

Here the CDR3 DNA reads TGTGCCAGCAGCAACCAACAAGTCCCCTACGAGCAGTACTTC. Translated: CASSNQQVPYEQYF. The genes are TRBV7-9 and TRBJ2-7; unclear D gene. The germline gives CDR1 SEHNR, CDR2 FQNEAQ (reference sequence). V lost 5 bases and J 2 bases, leaving 13 bases between the germline ends. The CDR3 is 14 residues long.

The chain is built from TRBV6-1 and TRBJ2-2; possibly TRBD2 for D (6 bases). CDR3 length: 15 residues. Trimming cost V 2 bases and J 8 bases, with 15 bases left between them. Germline lookup yields CDR1 MNHNS and CDR2 SASEGT. DNA of the CDR3: TGTGCCAGCAGTGAATCCCGACTAGTCGTAGGGGAGCTGTTTTTT. It is translated as CASSESRLVVGELFF.

This clone was recorded a few times. The V call is TRBV6-6, the J call TRBJ2-7; 8 bases match TRBD1. J was trimmed by 3 bases and V by 7 bases; bases with no gene match: 5. This CDR3 is 13 amino acids long. Germline V gives CDR1 MNHNY, CDR2 SVGAGI (reference sequence). This CDR3 reads CASKDRGFYEQYF. As DNA, the CDR3 is TGTGCCAGCAAAGACAGGGGATTCTACGAGCAGTACTTC.

V usage is TRBV4-3 and J usage is TRBJ2-3, with unresolved D. V lost 1 base to trimming and J lost 3 bases, with 8 bases between them. The CDR3 has 14 residues. Germline CDR1 LGHNA, CDR2 YSLEER. CDR3 DNA sequence: TGCGCCAGCAGCCAAGGTGGCCGTACAGATACGCAGTATTTT. Translated: CASSQGGRTDTQYF.

The table lists this clone with a few counts. V gene TRBV5-1 combines with J gene TRBJ1-2, with TRBD1 as a possible D gene (5 bases). The CDR3 is made up of 15 amino acids. Trimming cost V 0 bases and J 3 bases, with 12 bases left between them. Per the germline V gene, CDR1 is SGHRS and CDR2 is YFSETQ. In DNA form, the CDR3 reads TGCGCCAGCAGCTTGGTGGCAGGGACTCACTATGGCTACACCTTC. Protein: CASSLVAGTHYGYTF.

This clone showed up just a few times. V and J are TRBV19 and TRBJ2-1; D perhaps matches TRBD2 (5 bases). Germline V gene data show CDR1 as LNHDA and CDR2 as SQIVND (reference sequence). V was cut by 7 bases and J by 10 bases, with 20 bases left in between. The CDR3 spans 14 residues. The CDR3 loop reads CASNEKGVGQEQFF. Written as DNA, the CDR3 is TGTGCCAGTAACGAAAAGGGAGTTGGGCAAGAGCAGTTCTTC.

The chain links TRBV6-5 to TRBJ2-2; 8 bases fit TRBD2. CDR1 MNHEY and CDR2 SVGAGI come from the germline V gene. The CDR3 contains 16 residues. The V segment lost 0 bases and the J segment 4 bases; nucleotides outside the gene matches: 4. CDR3 in amino acids: CASSYSLGLATGELFF. The DNA of the CDR3 is TGTGCCAGCAGTTACTCCCTTGGACTAGCCACCGGGGAGCTGTTTTTT.

This clone showed up just a few times. The rearrangement links TRBV9 to TRBJ2-5, with a weak D call TRBD2 (6 bases). Germline CDR1 is SGDLS and CDR2 is YYNGEE. This CDR3 spans 13 amino acids. The CDR3, as DNA: TGTGCTTCCGGGGGAGCGGGCGGAGAGACCCAGTACTTC. Its protein is CASGGAGGETQYF. Combining the CDR3 with reference TRBV9 and TRBJ2-5 gives the whole variable domain DSGVTQTPKHLITATGQRVTLRCSPRSGDLSVYWYQQSLDQGLQFLIQYYNGEERAKGNILERFSAQQFPDLHSELNLSSLELGDSALYFCASGGAGGETQYFGPGTRLLVL.

The genes are TRBV10-3 and TRBJ2-2; 9 nucleotides match TRBD2. The CDR3 is 17 residues long. Germline loops: CDR1 ENHRY, CDR2 SYGVKD. V shed 5 bases and J 5 bases; nucleotides not matched to a gene: 12. The CDR3, as DNA: TGTGCCATCAGTCACTCTAGTCGGCGGGAGGGTACCGGGGAGCTGTTTTTT. Translated: CAISHSSRREGTGELFF.

Only a few counts were recorded for this clone. The genes are TRBV10-2 and TRBJ1-1; D possibly corresponds to TRBD1 (6 bases). The V end was cut by 5 bases, the J end by 5 bases, with 9 bases between. The CDR3 totals 12 residues. CDR1 WSHSY and CDR2 SAAADI come from the germline V gene. The CDR3 coding sequence is TGCGCCAGCAGTCCCGGACAGACTGAAGCTTTCTTT. Residues: CASSPGQTEAFF.

The chain has TRBV6-1 and TRBJ1-6, with TRBD1 matching 10 bases. The CDR3 loop spans 15 amino acids. Germline loops: CDR1 MNHNS, CDR2 SASEGT. V shed 6 bases and J 6 bases; nucleotides not matched to a gene: 5. The CDR3 DNA is TGTGCCAGCAGCTCCGGGACAGGGGCTAATTCACCCCTCCACTTT. It specifies CASSSGTGANSPLHF.

The J gene is TRBJ2-7, the V gene TRBV28, with D possibly TRBD1 on 6 matching bases. Trimming stripped 2 bases from V and 6 bases from J, with 8 bases between. The CDR3 has 12 amino acids. The germline gives CDR1 MDHEN, CDR2 SYDVKM. The CDR3 sequence is CASSLGTSEQYF. The CDR3 bases are TGTGCCAGCAGTTTAGGGACAAGCGAGCAGTACTTC.

This clone was counted only a few times. V usage is TRBV5-1 and J usage is TRBJ1-3; 8 bases fit TRBD1. V gave up 0 bases and J gave up 0 bases; unmatched junction bases: 8. This CDR3 has 18 residues. In germline, CDR1 is SGHRS, CDR2 YFSETQ. CDR3 sequence reads: CASSLELGQGVSGNTIYF. Written as DNA, the CDR3 is TGCGCCAGCAGCTTGGAACTCGGACAGGGCGTCTCTGGAAACACCATATATTTT.

This clone is labeled medium-sized. V and J are TRBV10-2 and TRBJ2-2; 8 bases match TRBD2. J gave up 1 base and V 3 bases, and 4 bases lay outside the gene matches. This CDR3 has 16 residues. The V gene's germline CDR1 is WSHSY and CDR2 SAAADI. This chain's CDR3 is CASSEQRGRNTGELFF. The CDR3 DNA is TGCGCCAGCAGTGAACAGCGGGGGAGGAACACCGGGGAGCTGTTTTTT.

This clone was observed a handful of times. CDR3 DNA: TGTGCCAGCAGCCCATATGGGGGGATGAACACTGAAGCTTTCTTT. The encoded protein is CASSPYGGMNTEAFF. The J gene is TRBJ1-1, the V gene TRBV7-8, with D maybe TRBD1 (5 bases). This CDR3 has 15 residues. V was pared by 5 bases and J by 0 bases, with 13 bases between. CDR1 SGHVS and CDR2 FQNEAQ come from the germline V gene.

This clone appeared a few times. V usage is TRBV7-9 and J usage is TRBJ1-1; D not certain. This CDR3 is 11 amino acids long. Germline V lookup: CDR1 SEHNR, CDR2 FQNEAQ (reference sequence). V was clipped by 7 bases and J by 1 base, with 4 bases between them. As DNA, the CDR3 is TGTGCCAGCACCAAGAACACTGAAGCTTTCTTT. Protein product: CASTKNTEAFF. Variable domain in full (rest from reference TRBV7-9 and TRBJ1-1): DTGVSQNPRHKITKRGQNVTFRCDPISEHNRLYWYRQTLGQGPEFLTYFQNEAQLEKSRLLSDRFSAERPKGSFSTLEIQRTEQGDSAMYLCASTKNTEAFFGQGTRLTVV.

The chain carries TRBV27 and TRBJ2-1; 8 bases map to TRBD1. V lost 7 bases, J lost 2 bases, and 7 bases stayed unmatched. Germline values: CDR1 MNHEY, CDR2 SMNVEV (reference sequence). The CDR3 has 15 residues. This CDR3 is CASTLSRGPYNEQFF. In DNA, the CDR3 is TGTGCCAGCACTCTTTCCAGGGGGCCCTACAATGAGCAGTTCTTC.

The chain links TRBV6-6 to TRBJ1-5; 11 nucleotides align to TRBD1. Germline V gene data show CDR1 as MNHNY and CDR2 as SVGAGI (reference sequence). The CDR3 consists of 14 residues. V dropped 4 bases and J dropped 8; count of bases not matched to a gene: 4. The CDR3 sequence is CASSSRTGGEPQHF. The CDR3 DNA sequence: TGTGCCAGCAGTTCGAGGACAGGGGGCGAGCCCCAGCATTTT.

This clone was counted between two and nine times. This chain joins TRBV2 and TRBJ2-2; no reliable D call. Trimming cost V 5 bases and J 5 bases, with 9 bases left between them. Germline CDR1 is SNHLY and CDR2 is FYNNEI. The CDR3 extends over 13 amino acids. The CDR3 region is CASSLQPTGELFF. The DNA for the CDR3 is TGTGCCAGCAGTCTACAGCCAACCGGGGAGCTGTTTTTT. Using reference TRBV2 and TRBJ2-2 for the parts outside the CDR3, the full variable domain is EPEVTQTPSHQVTQMGQEVILRCVPISNHLYFYWYRQILGQKVEFLVSFYNNEISEKSEIFDDQFSVERPDGSNFTLKIRSTKLEDSAMYFCASSLQPTGELFFGEGSRLTVL.

J is TRBJ1-3 and V is TRBV9, with 9 bases that match TRBD1. This CDR3 spans 17 amino acids. The germline CDR1 and CDR2 sequences are SGDLS and YYNGEE. V dropped 0 bases and J dropped 2; count of bases not matched to a gene: 6. The CDR3 nucleotides are TGTGCCAGCAGCGTAGGAGGGTACAGGGGGCCTGGAAACACCATATATTTT. Protein: CASSVGGYRGPGNTIYF.

V is TRBV9 and J is TRBJ2-1, with 11 bases matching TRBD2. The CDR3 runs 16 residues. CDR1 and CDR2 from the germline V gene are SGDLS and YYNGEE. The V and J ends lost 4 bases and 0 bases, in that order; junction bases with no gene match: 3. CDR3 DNA sequence: TGTGCCAGCAGCACTAGCGGGGGTGGCTCCTACAATGAGCAGTTCTTC. It codes for CASSTSGGGSYNEQFF.

This clone was detected a few times. Here the CDR3 DNA reads TGTGCCATCAGTGAGCGCGGGACCAACACCGGGGAGCTGTTTTTT. It specifies CAISERGTNTGELFF. The chain recombines TRBV10-3 with TRBJ2-2, with a possible D match to TRBD2 (6 bases). V was trimmed by 2 bases and J by 2 bases, leaving 9 bases between them. CDR1 ENHRY and CDR2 SYGVKD come from the germline V gene. The CDR3 has 15 residues.

About this clone itself: The sample contains more than one DNA sequence encoding this CDR3. The rearrangement joins TRBV11-3 to TRBJ1-1; D gene uncertain. The CDR3 has 13 residues. Looked up from germline, CDR1 is SGHNT and CDR2 is YENEEA. The ends were cut back, 1 base at V and 1 base at J, with 4 bases in the middle. DNA for the CDR3: TGTGCCAGCAGCTTAGGAGGGAACACTGAAGCTTTCTTT. Encoded protein: CASSLGGNTEAFF.